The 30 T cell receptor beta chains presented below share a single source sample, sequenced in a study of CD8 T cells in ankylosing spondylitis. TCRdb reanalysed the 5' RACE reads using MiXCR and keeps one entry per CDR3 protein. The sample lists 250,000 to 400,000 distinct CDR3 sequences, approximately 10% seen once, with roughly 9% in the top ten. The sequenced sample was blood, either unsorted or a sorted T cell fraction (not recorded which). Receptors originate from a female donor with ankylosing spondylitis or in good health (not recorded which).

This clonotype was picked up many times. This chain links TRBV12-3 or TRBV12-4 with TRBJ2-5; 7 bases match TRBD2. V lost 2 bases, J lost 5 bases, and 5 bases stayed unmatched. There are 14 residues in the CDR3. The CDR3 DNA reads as TGTGCCAGCAGTTTATTGGGAGGGTTGGAGACCCAGTACTTC. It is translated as CASSLLGGLETQYF.

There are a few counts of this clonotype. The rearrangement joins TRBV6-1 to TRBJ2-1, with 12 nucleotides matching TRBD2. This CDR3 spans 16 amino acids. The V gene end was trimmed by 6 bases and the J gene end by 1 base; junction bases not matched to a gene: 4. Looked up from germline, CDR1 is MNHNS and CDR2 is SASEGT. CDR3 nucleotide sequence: TGTGCCAGCAGGCCGACTAGCGGGGGATCCTACAATGAGCAGTTCTTC. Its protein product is CASRPTSGGSYNEQFF.

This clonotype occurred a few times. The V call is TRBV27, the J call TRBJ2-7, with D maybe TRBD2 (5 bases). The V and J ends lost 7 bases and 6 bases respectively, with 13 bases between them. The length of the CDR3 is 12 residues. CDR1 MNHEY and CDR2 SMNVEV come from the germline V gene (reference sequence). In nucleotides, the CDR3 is TGTGCCAGCACCGCGACCACTAGCGAGCAGTACTTC. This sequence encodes CASTATTSEQYF.

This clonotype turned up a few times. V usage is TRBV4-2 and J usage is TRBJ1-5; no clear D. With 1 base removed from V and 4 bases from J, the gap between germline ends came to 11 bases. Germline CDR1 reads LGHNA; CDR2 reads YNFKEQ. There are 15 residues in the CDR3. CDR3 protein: CASSQGTWGNQPQHF. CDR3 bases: TGTGCCAGCAGCCAAGGAACATGGGGAAATCAGCCCCAGCATTTT.

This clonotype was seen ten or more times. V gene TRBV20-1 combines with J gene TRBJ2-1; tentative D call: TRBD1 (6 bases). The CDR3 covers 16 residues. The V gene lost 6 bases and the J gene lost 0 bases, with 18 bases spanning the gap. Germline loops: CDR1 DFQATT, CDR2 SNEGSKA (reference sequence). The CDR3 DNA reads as TGCAGTGCATATACAACGACAGGCAGCTCCTACAATGAGCAGTTCTTC. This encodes CSAYTTTGSSYNEQFF.

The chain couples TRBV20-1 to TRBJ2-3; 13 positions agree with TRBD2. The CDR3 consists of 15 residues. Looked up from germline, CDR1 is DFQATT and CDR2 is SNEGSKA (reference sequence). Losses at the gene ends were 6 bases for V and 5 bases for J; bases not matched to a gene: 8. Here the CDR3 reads CSARTSGSWRDTQYF. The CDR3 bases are TGCAGTGCCAGGACTAGCGGGAGTTGGCGAGATACGCAGTATTTT.

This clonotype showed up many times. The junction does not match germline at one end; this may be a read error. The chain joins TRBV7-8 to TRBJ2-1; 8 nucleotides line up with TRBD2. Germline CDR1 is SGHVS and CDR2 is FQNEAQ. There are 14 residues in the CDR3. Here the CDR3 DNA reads TGTGCCAGCAGATTATTTACCAGCGGGAGCCCCGTCATTTTC. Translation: CASRLFTSGSPVIF.

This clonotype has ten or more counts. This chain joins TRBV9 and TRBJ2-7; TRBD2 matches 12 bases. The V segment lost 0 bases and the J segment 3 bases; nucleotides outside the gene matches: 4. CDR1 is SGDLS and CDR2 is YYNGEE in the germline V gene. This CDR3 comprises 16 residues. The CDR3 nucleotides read TGTGCCAGCAGCGTAGGGGTGACTAGCGGGAGCTACGAGCAGTACTTC. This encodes CASSVGVTSGSYEQYF.

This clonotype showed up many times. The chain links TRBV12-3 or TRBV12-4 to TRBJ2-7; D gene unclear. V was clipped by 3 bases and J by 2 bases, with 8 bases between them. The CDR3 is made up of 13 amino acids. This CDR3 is CASSFRITYEQYF. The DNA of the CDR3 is TGTGCCAGCAGTTTCAGGATAACCTACGAGCAGTACTTC.

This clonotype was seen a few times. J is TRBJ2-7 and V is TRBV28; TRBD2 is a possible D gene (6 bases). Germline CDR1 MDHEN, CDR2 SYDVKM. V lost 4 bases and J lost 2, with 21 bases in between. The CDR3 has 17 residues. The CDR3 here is CASSSPIGLASPYEQYF. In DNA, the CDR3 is TGTGCCAGCAGTTCCCCCATCGGGCTAGCGTCACCCTACGAGCAGTACTTC.

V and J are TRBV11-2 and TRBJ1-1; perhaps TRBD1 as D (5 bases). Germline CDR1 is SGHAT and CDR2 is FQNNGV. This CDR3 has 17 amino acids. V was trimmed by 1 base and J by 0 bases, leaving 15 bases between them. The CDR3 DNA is TGTGCCAGCAGCTTAGGGGCTCAGGGATCCGTGAACACTGAAGCTTTCTTT. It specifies CASSLGAQGSVNTEAFF.

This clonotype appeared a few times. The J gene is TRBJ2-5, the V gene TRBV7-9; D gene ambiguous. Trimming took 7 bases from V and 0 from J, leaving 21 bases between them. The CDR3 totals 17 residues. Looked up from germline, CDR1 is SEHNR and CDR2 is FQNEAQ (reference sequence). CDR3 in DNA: TGTGCCAGCACCCCTGGGCCCCAGCAAACCTACCAAGAGACCCAGTACTTC. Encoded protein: CASTPGPQQTYQETQYF.

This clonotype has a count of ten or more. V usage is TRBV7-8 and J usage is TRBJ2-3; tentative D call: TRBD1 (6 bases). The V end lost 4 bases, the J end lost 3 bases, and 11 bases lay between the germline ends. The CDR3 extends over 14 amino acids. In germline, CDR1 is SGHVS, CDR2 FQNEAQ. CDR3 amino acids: CASSYSGTTDTQYF. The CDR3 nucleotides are TGTGCCAGCAGCTACTCCGGGACAACAGATACGCAGTATTTT.

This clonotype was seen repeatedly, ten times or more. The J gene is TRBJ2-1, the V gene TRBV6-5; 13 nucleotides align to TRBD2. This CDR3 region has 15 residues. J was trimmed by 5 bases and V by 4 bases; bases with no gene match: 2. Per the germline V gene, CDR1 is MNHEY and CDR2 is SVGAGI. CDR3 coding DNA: TGTGCCAGCAGTTTTGGGACTAGCGGGAACAATGAGCAGTTCTTC. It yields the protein CASSFGTSGNNEQFF.

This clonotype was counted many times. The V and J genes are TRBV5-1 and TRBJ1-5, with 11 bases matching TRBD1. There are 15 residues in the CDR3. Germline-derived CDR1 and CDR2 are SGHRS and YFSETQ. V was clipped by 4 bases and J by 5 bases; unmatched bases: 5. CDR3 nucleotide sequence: TGCGCCAGCAGCCCTGGACAGGGGGCCGATCAGCCCCAGCATTTT. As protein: CASSPGQGADQPQHF.

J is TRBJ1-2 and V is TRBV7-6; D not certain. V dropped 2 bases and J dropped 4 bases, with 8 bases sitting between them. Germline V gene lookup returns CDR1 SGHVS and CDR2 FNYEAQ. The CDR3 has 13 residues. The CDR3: CASSLKQPYGYTF. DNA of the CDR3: TGTGCCAGCAGCTTAAAACAGCCCTATGGCTACACCTTC.

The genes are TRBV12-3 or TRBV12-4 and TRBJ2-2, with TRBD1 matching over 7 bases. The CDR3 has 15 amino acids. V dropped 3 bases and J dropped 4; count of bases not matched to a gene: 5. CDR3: CASSLQGVATGELFF. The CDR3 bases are TGTGCCAGCAGTTTGCAGGGGGTAGCCACCGGGGAGCTGTTTTTT.

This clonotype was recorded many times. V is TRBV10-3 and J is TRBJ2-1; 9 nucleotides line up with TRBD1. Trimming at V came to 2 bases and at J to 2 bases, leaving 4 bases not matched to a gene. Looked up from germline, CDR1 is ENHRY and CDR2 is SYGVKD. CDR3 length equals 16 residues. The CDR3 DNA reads TGTGCCATCAGTGAGGCCGGACAGGGGACCTACAATGAGCAGTTCTTC. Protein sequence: CAISEAGQGTYNEQFF.

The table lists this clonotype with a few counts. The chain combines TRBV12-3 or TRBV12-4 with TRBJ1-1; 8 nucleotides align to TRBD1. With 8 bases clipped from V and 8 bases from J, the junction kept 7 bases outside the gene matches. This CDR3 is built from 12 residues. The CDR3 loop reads CASDTRQGEAFF. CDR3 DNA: TGTGCCAGCGACACCAGACAGGGGGAAGCTTTCTTT.

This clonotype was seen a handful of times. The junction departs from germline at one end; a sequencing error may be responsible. The DNA of the CDR3 is TGTGCCAGCAGTTCCCGTGCCGGGACTAGAGGAGGCTTC. Its protein product is CASSSRAGTRGGF. The chain recombines TRBV28 with TRBJ2-7; 8 positions agree with TRBD2. This CDR3 has 13 residues. The germline V gene has CDR1 MDHEN and CDR2 SYDVKM.

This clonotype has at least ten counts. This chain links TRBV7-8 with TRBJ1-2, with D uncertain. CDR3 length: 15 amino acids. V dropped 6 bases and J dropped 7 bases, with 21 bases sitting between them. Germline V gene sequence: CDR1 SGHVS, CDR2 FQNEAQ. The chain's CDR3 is CASRPRDTVWGGYTF. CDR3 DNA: TGTGCCAGCAGACCCCGCGACACGGTGTGGGGTGGCTACACCTTC.

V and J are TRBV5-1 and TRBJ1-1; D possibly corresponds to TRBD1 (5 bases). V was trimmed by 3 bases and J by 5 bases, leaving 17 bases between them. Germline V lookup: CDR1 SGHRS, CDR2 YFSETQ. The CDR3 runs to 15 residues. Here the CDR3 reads CASSSHHPTATEAFF. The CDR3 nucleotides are TGCGCCAGCAGCTCGCACCATCCGACAGCAACTGAAGCTTTCTTT.

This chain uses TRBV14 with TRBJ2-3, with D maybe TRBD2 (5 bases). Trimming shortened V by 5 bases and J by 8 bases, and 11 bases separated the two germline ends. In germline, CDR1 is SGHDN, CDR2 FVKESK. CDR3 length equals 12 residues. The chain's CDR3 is CASSSPRGTQYF. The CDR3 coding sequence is TGTGCCAGCAGCAGCCCCCGGGGTACGCAGTATTTT. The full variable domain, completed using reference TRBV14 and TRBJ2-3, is EAGVTQFPSHSVIEKGQTVTLRCDPISGHDNLYWYRRVMGKEIKFLLHFVKESKQDESGMPNNRFLAERTGGTYSTLKVQPAELEDSGVYFCASSSPRGTQYFGPGTRLTVL.

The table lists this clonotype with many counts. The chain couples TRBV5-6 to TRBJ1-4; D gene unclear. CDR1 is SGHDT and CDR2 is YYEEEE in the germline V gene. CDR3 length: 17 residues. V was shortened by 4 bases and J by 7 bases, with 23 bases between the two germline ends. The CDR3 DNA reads TGTGCCAGCAGCCTCCGCGCGTCAAAAGGTCTGGGTGAAAAACTGTTTTTT. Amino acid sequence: CASSLRASKGLGEKLFF.

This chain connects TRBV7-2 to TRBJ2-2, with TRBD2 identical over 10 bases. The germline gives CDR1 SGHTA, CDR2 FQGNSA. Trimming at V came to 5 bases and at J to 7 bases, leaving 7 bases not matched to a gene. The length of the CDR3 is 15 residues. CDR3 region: CASSPGLAVGGELFF. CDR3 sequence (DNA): TGTGCCAGCAGCCCCGGACTAGCGGTTGGCGGGGAGCTGTTTTTT. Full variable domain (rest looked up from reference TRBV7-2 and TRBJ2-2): GAGVSQSPSNKVTEKGKDVELRCDPISGHTALYWYRQSLGQGLEFLIYFQGNSAPDKSGLPSDRFSAERTGGSVSTLTIQRTQQEDSAVYLCASSPGLAVGGELFFGEGSRLTVL.

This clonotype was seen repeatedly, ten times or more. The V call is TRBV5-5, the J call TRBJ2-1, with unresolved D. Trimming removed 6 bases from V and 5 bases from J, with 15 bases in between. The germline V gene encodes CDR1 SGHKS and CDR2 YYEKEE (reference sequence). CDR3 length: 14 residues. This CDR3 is CASTLHLRDNEQFF. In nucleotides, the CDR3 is TGTGCCAGCACCCTCCACCTACGGGACAATGAGCAGTTCTTC.

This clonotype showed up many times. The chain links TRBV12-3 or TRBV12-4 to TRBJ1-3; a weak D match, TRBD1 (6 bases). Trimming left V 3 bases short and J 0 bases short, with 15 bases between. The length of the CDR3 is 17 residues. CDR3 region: CASSFTGFMSSGNTIYF. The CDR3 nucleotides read TGTGCCAGCAGTTTTACAGGGTTCATGAGCTCTGGAAACACCATATATTTT.

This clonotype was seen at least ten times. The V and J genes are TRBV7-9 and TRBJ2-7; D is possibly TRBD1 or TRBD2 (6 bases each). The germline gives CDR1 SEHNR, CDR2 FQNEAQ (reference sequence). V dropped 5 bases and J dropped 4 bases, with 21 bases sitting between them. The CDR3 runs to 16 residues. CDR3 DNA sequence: TGTGCCAGCAGCAAAAACTTGCGGGACACTTCTTACGAGCAGTACTTC. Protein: CASSKNLRDTSYEQYF. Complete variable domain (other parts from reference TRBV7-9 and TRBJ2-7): DTGVSQNPRHKITKRGQNVTFRCDPISEHNRLYWYRQTLGQGPEFLTYFQNEAQLEKSRLLSDRFSAERPKGSFSTLEIQRTEQGDSAMYLCASSKNLRDTSYEQYFGPGTRLTVT.

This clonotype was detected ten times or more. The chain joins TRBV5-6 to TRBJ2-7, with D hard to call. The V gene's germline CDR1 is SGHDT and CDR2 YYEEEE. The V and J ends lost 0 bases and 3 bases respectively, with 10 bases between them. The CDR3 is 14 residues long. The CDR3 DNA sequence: TGTGCCAGCAGCTTGGCCTTCGAGAGCTACGAGCAGTACTTC. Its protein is CASSLAFESYEQYF.

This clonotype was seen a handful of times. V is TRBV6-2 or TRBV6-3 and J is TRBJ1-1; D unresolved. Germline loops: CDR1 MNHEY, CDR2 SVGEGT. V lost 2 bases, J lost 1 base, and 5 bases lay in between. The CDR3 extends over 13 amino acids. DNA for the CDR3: TGTGCCAGCAGTTACAAGGAGAACACTGAAGCTTTCTTT. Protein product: CASSYKENTEAFF.